This entry is about one T cell receptor (beta chain). The antigen remains unidentified. The data are from a study of long-term antiretroviral therapy in people with HIV. immunoSEQ v3.0 was run at survey level. Data came from immunoSEQ multiplex PCR; TCRdb stores just in-frame clones and leaves some out. The profile shows 22,000 or so clones, roughly 75% of them singletons. CDR3 size: 17 residues. Germline CDR1 is SGDLS and CDR2 is YYNGEE. V lost 3 bases to trimming and J lost 3 bases, with 18 bases between them. Notes on the study in general: Against controls, HIV repertoires showed narrower ranges of CDR3 length.

The specimen comprised unsorted PBMCs, sampled 2.9 years after starting antiretroviral therapy. This clonotype was obtained from a woman aged 25 to 39 with HIV. V usage is TRBV9 and J usage is TRBJ1-4; D call uncertain. CDR3 coding DNA: TGTGCCAGCAGCGCCTCCCCCCCGCCGTCACCTAATGAAAAACTGTTTTTT. Its protein product is CASSASPPPSPNEKLFF.